Here is one T cell receptor (beta chain) with its context. Its specificity is unknown. Assay: immunoSEQ multiplex PCR; the TCRdb copy retains only in-frame clones and omits some. The sample holds about 21,000 clones; roughly 98% are singletons and the top ten take 0.1% to 0.15%. On the day of bone marrow donation, the related graft donor provided peripheral blood. Cells defined as naive were viable CD3+CD4+ or CD3+CD8+ and CCR7+CD45RA+CD45RO-CD95-CD27+CD28+. This record comes from a study of T cells after posttransplantation cyclophosphamide. Study observations and caveats: Later post-transplant blood repertoires were often dominated by donor CD8+ memory clones. Recipient CMV seropositivity and CMV reactivation strongly tracked TRB clonality.

This CDR3 comprises 14 residues. CDR1 is SGHNT, CDR2 YENEEA, per germline. Trimming stripped 1 base from V and 2 bases from J, with 9 bases between. Sequencing was done on a sample of naive CD8+ T cells sorted from PBMCs. V gene TRBV11-3 combines with J gene TRBJ2-7, with D possibly TRBD1 on 5 matching bases. The sequence was collected from a man in his forties in good health, CMV-negative, and a related stem cell transplant donor. CDR3 loop: CASSLGQGTYEQYF. In nucleotides, the CDR3 is TGTGCCAGCAGCTTAGGGCAGGGTACCTACGAGCAGTACTTC.